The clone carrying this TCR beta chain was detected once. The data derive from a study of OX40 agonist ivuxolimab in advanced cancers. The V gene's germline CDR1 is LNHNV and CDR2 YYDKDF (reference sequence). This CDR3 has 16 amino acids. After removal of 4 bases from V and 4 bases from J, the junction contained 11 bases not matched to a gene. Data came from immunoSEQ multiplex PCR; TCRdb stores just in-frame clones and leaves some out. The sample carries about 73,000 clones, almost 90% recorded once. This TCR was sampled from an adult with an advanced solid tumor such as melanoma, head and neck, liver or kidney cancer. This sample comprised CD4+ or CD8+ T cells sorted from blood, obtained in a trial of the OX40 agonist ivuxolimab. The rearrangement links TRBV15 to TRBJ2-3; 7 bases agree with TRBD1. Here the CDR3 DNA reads TGTGCCACCAGCACACGACAGGGTGGGGTCGCAGATACGCAGTATTTT. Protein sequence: CATSTRQGGVADTQYF.